Only a few counts were recorded for the clone carrying this T cell receptor beta chain. What it recognizes is unknown. The CDR3 contains 14 residues. Germline CDR1 and CDR2: SGDLS and YYNGEE. V was trimmed by 5 bases and J by 1 base, leaving 11 bases between them. The data derive from a study of cytotoxic CD8 clonotypes in ibrutinib-treated CLL. Study observations and caveats: With treatment, public clonotypes, which were uncommon, either contracted or remained stable.

Clones were read by immunoSEQ multiplex PCR, and TCRdb kept only the in-frame ones, dropping some. The sample shows tens of thousands of clones, approximately 50% of them seen only once. J is TRBJ2-3 and V is TRBV9; D unresolved. Sequenced material: PBMCs, taken after 12 months of ibrutinib treatment. This sequence originates from a human donor with chronic lymphocytic leukemia. CDR3 loop: CASRRTLGTDTQYF. In DNA form, the CDR3 reads TGTGCCAGCAGGAGGACCCTGGGCACAGATACGCAGTATTTT.